This passage covers 8 T cell receptor beta chains from one sample sequenced in a study of breast tumors, draining lymph nodes, adjacent tissues. TCRdb independently ran MiXCR on the multiplex PCR reads; one entry per CDR3 protein. The sample holds roughly 130,000 distinct CDR3 sequences; roughly 21% are singletons and the top ten take about 3.5%. Axillary draining lymph nodes of breast cancer patients supplied the node samples. The sample comprised axillary lymph node tissue. Receptors originate from a female donor with breast cancer. Some clones in this sample may be carry-over from other donors' samples.

This clonotype has at least ten counts. The rearrangement joins TRBV7-9 to TRBJ2-2; no clear D gene. This CDR3 spans 15 amino acids. Trimming stripped 1 base from V and 7 bases from J, with 13 bases between. Germline-derived CDR1 and CDR2 are SEHNR and FQNEAQ (reference sequence). CDR3 loop: CASSLVNDWGGELFF. CDR3 bases: TGTGCCAGCAGCTTAGTGAACGACTGGGGCGGGGAGCTGTTTTTT.

The table lists this clonotype with many counts. CDR3 nucleotides: TGTGCCAGCAGCTCCCGGACAGGGCTTACCGGCGGCTACACCTTC. Translated: CASSSRTGLTGGYTF. The chain uses TRBV7-2 and TRBJ1-2, with 8 positions matching TRBD1. Germline V CDR1 and CDR2: SGHTA, FQGNSA. V lost 4 bases to trimming and J lost 8 bases; unmatched junction nucleotides: 12. The length of the CDR3 is 15 residues.

The table lists this clonotype with many counts. The chain employs TRBV10-3 and TRBJ2-7, with 11 bases identical to TRBD1. This CDR3 has 15 residues. The junction had 7 bases not matched to a gene; V was cut back by 6 bases and J by 3 bases. Germline CDR1 and CDR2: ENHRY and SYGVKD. CDR3 region: CAIRGGQGAFYEQYF. As DNA, the CDR3 is TGTGCCATCAGGGGCGGACAGGGGGCTTTCTACGAGCAGTACTTC.

In this sample, this clonotype turned up many times. The chain is built from TRBV20-1 and TRBJ2-1, with TRBD2 identical over 8 bases. J gave up 8 bases and V 1 base, and 7 bases lay outside the gene matches. The CDR3 covers 14 residues. CDR1 is DFQATT, CDR2 SNEGSKA, per germline (reference sequence). The CDR3 reads CSARGTSNLHEQFF. In DNA form, the CDR3 reads TGCAGTGCTAGAGGGACTAGCAATCTCCATGAGCAGTTCTTC.

Ten or more counts support this clonotype. The chain recombines TRBV24-1 with TRBJ2-1; D not certain. CDR3 size: 14 residues. V lost 5 bases to trimming and J lost 2 bases, with 9 bases between them. Germline lookup yields CDR1 KGHDR and CDR2 SFDVKD. CDR3 nucleotides: TGTGCCACCAGTGCCTCGGAGACCTACAATGAGCAGTTCTTC. Encoded protein: CATSASETYNEQFF.

This clonotype came up many times. J is TRBJ2-5 and V is TRBV7-3, with D possibly TRBD2 on 6 matching bases. Germline CDR1 is SGHTA and CDR2 is FQGTGA. The ends were cut back, 2 bases at V and 4 bases at J, with 14 bases in the middle. The length of the CDR3 is 15 residues. The CDR3 DNA follows: TGTGCCAGCAGCTTATACGGGAGTAGCGGAGAGACCCAGTACTTC. Amino acid sequence: CASSLYGSSGETQYF. The full variable domain, completed using reference TRBV7-3 and TRBJ2-5, is GAGVSQTPSNKVTEKGKYVELRCDPISGHTALYWYRQSLGQGPEFLIYFQGTGAADDSGLPNDRFFAVRPEGSVSTLKIQRTERGDSAVYLCASSLYGSSGETQYFGPGTRLLVL.

At least ten counts were recorded for this clonotype. The J gene is TRBJ2-1, the V gene TRBV2, with a possible D match to TRBD1 (5 bases). The CDR3 sequence is 11 residues long. Germline assignment: CDR1 SNHLY and CDR2 FYNNEI. With 4 bases removed from V and 8 bases from J, the gap between germline ends came to 6 bases. Written as DNA, the CDR3 is TGTGCCAGCAGTGGACAGTATGAGCAGTTCTTC. Protein sequence: CASSGQYEQFF.

This clonotype was recorded at least ten times. CDR3 sequence: CASSATSGSYNEQFF. The CDR3 DNA follows: TGTGCCAGCAGCGCTACTAGCGGGAGTTACAATGAGCAGTTCTTC. This rearrangement joins TRBV9 to TRBJ2-1; 11 bases match TRBD2. V shed 3 bases, J shed 4 bases, and the junction held 3 bases outside the gene matches. This CDR3 has 15 amino acids. The germline CDR1 and CDR2 sequences are SGDLS and YYNGEE.